The subject of this entry is one T cell receptor beta chain. Its antigen remains undetermined. Per-nucleotide qualities are absent, and no much larger clonotype sits a single base away. The data were obtained in a study of cytomegalovirus exposure and HLA in healthy donors (TCRdb year 2017). Concerning the study at large: In an earlier analysis of roughly 500 of the donors, approximately 300 Gb of sequence data and 90 million to 120 million unique TCR beta sequences from roughly 190 million T cells were reported. In addition to the first cohort of hundreds of subjects, a separate validation cohort of 130 or so different subjects was used. Every discovery cohort repertoire had been produced on one sequencing platform. Roughly 5 DR-DQ haplotypes were handled as single units for association and clustering, since linkage in the cohort was strong. To predict cytomegalovirus infection status, the study combined high-throughput TCR immunosequencing, statistical association of individual TCRs with disease status, and machine learning. To decide whether each TCR beta V gene segment behaved as functional or pseudogenic, an earlier analysis of fewer than 750 of the donors relied on high-throughput TCR beta sequencing. A later analysis re-analyzed previously published TCR beta repertoires from several hundred donors and added high-resolution HLA genotyping to study TCR occurrence patterns. In a later genetic analysis, genome-wide SNP genotypes for about 65% of the roughly 700 donors were used, and that subset was treated as a discovery cohort. Typing coverage varied by locus: roughly 629-630 donors for A, B, C, DRB1 and DQB1; approximately 560 for DQA1; more than 600 for DPA1; approximately 450 for DPB1. Among around 400 genotyped donors of the cohort, an average of about 240,000 unique TCR beta nucleotide sequences was sequenced per donor, of which roughly 17% were non-productive. Class I and class II HLA loci were covered by the typing at four-digit resolution. Of the roughly 390 genotyped donors, over 80% were placed in the genetic ancestry cluster associated with self-reported Caucasian donors. About 280 gigabases of sequencing data and tens of millions of unique TCR sequences made up an early release that covered approximately 650 HLA-typed donors. Donor age, sex, ethnicity and CMV serostatus were compiled alongside the repertoire data. The aim of the study was to test whether cataloging public T cell receptors could identify signatures of past pathogen exposure. Using immunosequencing, the study profiled T cell repertoires from roughly 650 subjects and related those repertoires to cytomegalovirus serostatus. The later analysis used no new phenotypic data to find candidate immune exposures, relying instead on TCR beta sequences and their occurrence across donors. On the study overall, not on this receptor specifically: In this cohort, only TCR beta chains were sequenced, and detectable features were limited by the absence of alpha or paired-chain data. In a later analysis, HLA-associated TCR beta chains showed more clonal expansion and lower generation probabilities than non-associated chains that were equally common. Some IMGT-functional V segments, including TRBV6-2 and TRBV6-3, could not be distinguished by the 87-base-pair reads and were therefore excluded. Because HLA typing was unavailable for some donors at each locus, only the typed subset was used in association tests. Linkage disequilibrium might explain the correlated functional status among segregating V segments, but an unknown experimental factor could not be excluded. In a later analysis, TCR association rates were found to vary across HLA loci, with the most associated TCRs seen for DRB1 alleles and the fewest for HLA-C alleles. Seventeen rarely observed V segments, including chromosome 9 orphons, were excluded from the earlier analysis of several hundred of the donors because counts were too low. Immune exposure information for the cohort was limited to CMV serostatus. In a later analysis, 16,951 TCR beta sequences were associated with specific HLA alleles at a false discovery rate of 0.05. A cluster of highly shared sequence variants was judged likely to represent a technical artifact of the sequencing pipeline. The study gave a list of over 150 TCR beta chains associated with cytomegalovirus. An earlier analysis of approximately 590 of the donors showed that most TCR beta V segments appeared in productive rearrangements either about 87% or about 30% of the time, which broadly matched IMGT annotations. Compared with the approximately 700-donor mean, donors in an Asian-associated ancestry cluster had fewer N-insertions in productive TCRs, according to a later genetic analysis. Assigning TCR associations to individual alleles was difficult when HLA alleles, especially DR and DQ, strongly co-occurred. In a later analysis, several top co-occurrence clusters were reported to appear linked to parvovirus B19, influenza, CMV and Epstein-Barr virus. Sequencing depth was assumed to be roughly uniform across donors in the presence/absence analyses, though that assumption may not hold. The classifier was reported to diagnose cytomegalovirus status with high specificity and sensitivity in both the original cohort and the validation cohort. A further reported finding was that TCR beta sequences accurately predicted the HLA-A and HLA-B alleles for most subjects in the first cohort. According to a later analysis, most CMV-associated TCR beta chains appeared to be HLA-restricted, and the HLA associations seemed to be driven largely by CMV exposure. The authors suggested that the approach could potentially be extended to other disease states and immunological phenotypes. A few of the identified cytomegalovirus-associated TCR beta chains were confirmed in vitro to be specific for cytomegalovirus antigens. V-gene and J-gene trimming of TCR beta chains was associated with a missense DCLRE1C variant in a later genetic analysis, and the association was replicated in an independent cohort. Across donors, most TCR sequences were observed very rarely, whereas some public TCRs were present in many individuals.

V is pared back by 5 bases and J by 5 bases, with 21 bases lying between the germline termini. The CDR3 sequence holds 16 residues, the cysteine and phenylalanine included. Of all the DNA, just the CDR3 is kept, 48 bases in frame from base 1. For CDR1 and CDR2, the germline V gene (reference sequence) lists SEHNR and FQNEAQ. The cohort comprised 670 or so healthy bone marrow donors. At the time of sampling, all cohort members were nominally healthy, though unrecorded immune exposures were likely present. Of the 700 or so cohort members, around 280 had positive CMV serostatus and about 330 had negative CMV serostatus, and CMV serostatus was not recorded for the donor. A peripheral blood sample was collected from each donor, and TCR beta sequencing was performed on peripheral blood mononuclear cells. The Qiagen DNeasy Blood Extraction Kit was used to extract genomic DNA from the blood cell samples.

The receptor library was made with the immunoSEQ multiplex PCR assay. For the multiplex PCR, a mixture combining 60 forward primers for TCR Vbeta segments and 13 reverse primers for TCR Jbeta segments was used. The CDR3 region of rearranged TCR beta genes was amplified from genomic DNA by a multiplex PCR assay. Amplified TCR beta libraries were sequenced as 87-base-pair reads on the Illumina HiSeq System. The study's processing was this. A later analysis tallied around 87 million unique TCR beta chains across the 640 or so repertoires, and approximately 11 million of those chains were shared by two or more donors. To remove PCR and sequencing errors, raw reads were error-corrected and collapsed into unique sequences using a nearest-neighbor algorithm that merged closely related sequences. Alignment of CDR3 sequences to IMGT reference sequences was used to assign V, D and J gene segments. For a sequence to be retained, a match of at least six nucleotides was required to both a V gene segment and a J gene segment. Rearrangements were classified as productive when the CDR3 lacked stop codons and remained in frame with V and J, and all other rearrangements were classified as non-productive. CDR3 was defined by IMGT convention, running from the second conserved V-encoded cysteine to the conserved J-encoded phenylalanine. In an earlier analysis of around 540 of the donors, sequences lacking an unambiguous match to a single V gene segment were excluded. In an earlier analysis of some 590 of the donors, a V segment was called functional when productive rearrangements were above 56.7%, and segregating when the standard deviation between donors exceeded 5%. To diagnose cytomegalovirus status from the catalog of TCR beta chain sequences, a statistical classification framework was built. V and J gene assignment, in a later analysis, came from comparing TCR nucleotide sequences with IMGT/GENE-DB human TR gene sequences. In a later analysis, CDR3 sequences and most-parsimonious VDJ recombination scenarios were assigned using the TCRdist pipeline. In a later analysis, each TCR beta chain was defined by its CDR3 amino acid sequence together with its V-gene family, and reads lacking a unique V-gene family were excluded. In a later analysis, some 600 highly shared, low-generation-probability nucleotide sequences were removed to address suspected cross-contamination and a sequencing artifact. A later analysis calculated a clonal expansion index for each public chain from normalized within-repertoire ranks of inferred template counts. A later analysis computed generation probabilities with a VDJ recombination model fitted to out-of-frame rearrangements, and checked the results against IGoR. In a later analysis, hypergeometric tests were used to score TCR-TCR, TCR-HLA and TCR-CMV co-occurrence, with a repertoire-size bias correction applied to TCR pairs. To estimate false discovery rates, a later analysis permuted the HLA or CMV assignments 20 times. A later analysis grouped co-occurring TCRs with DBSCAN, adding TCRdist sequence similarity when clustering within HLA-allele-positive subsets. For co-occurrence clustering, repertoires with fewer than 30,000 or more than 120,000 public chains were excluded, along with a handful of repertoires with anomalous nucleotide sharing. TCRdb re-hosts the immuneACCESS table, in-frame sequences only. Its copies lack some clones; in the studies checked, an unresolved V gene accounts for under half of them, and the cause for the rest is not known. From that table come the V and J calls and clone size; the DNA was used to work out D and trimming. This sample lists about 94,000 clones; roughly 86% were detected once. The top ten clonotypes cover approximately 10% of the sample.

The sample consisted of PBMCs. This receptor was obtained from a human donor in good health. The chain is assembled from TRBV7-9 and TRBJ2-5; the best D guess is TRBD2, with 5 bases matching. The nucleotide sequence reads as follows: TGTGCCAGCAGCGAGGGATGGAGTGATGGAAAGGAGACCCAGTACTTC. It encodes CASSEGWSDGKETQYF.